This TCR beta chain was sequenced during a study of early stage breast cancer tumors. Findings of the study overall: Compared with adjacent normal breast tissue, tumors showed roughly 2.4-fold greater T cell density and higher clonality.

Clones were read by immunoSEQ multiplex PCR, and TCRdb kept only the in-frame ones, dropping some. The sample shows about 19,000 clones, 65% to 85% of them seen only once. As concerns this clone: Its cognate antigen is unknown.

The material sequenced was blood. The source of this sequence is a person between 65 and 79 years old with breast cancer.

The CDR3 reads CASSPRLAGTGELFF. In DNA, the CDR3 is TGTGCCAGCAGCCCCCGACTAGCGGGGACCGGGGAGCTGTTTTTT. The chain links TRBV7-2 to TRBJ2-2; 11 bases map to TRBD2. Germline V CDR1 and CDR2: SGHTA, FQGNSA. The CDR3 length is 15 residues. Trimming removed 5 bases from V and 5 bases from J; junction bases left unmatched: 4.